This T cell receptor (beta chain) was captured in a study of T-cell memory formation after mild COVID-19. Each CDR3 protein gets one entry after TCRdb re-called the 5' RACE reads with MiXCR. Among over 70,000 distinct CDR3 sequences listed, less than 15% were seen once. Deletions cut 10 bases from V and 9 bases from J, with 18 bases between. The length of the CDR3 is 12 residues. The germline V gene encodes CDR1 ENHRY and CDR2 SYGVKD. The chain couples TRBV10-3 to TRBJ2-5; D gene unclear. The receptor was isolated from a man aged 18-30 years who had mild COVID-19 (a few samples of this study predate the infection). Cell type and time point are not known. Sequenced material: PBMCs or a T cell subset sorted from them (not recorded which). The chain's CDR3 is CATARLWSAQYF. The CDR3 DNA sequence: TGTGCCACCGCCCGGCTATGGTCGGCCCAGTACTTC.